This record covers a single T cell receptor beta chain. The data were obtained in a study of shared T cell receptors in the human thymus. Germline CDR1 SGHRS, CDR2 YFSETQ. The length of the CDR3 is 13 residues. Unmatched junction bases numbered 0, after V lost 2 bases and J lost 4 bases. The table came from immunoSEQ multiplex PCR; TCRdb's copy has only in-frame clones and leaves some out. This sample has hundreds of thousands of clones, with 80% to 90% found just once. The same sample was also used in a study of human thymus T cells. As that study records: Donation came from healthy Finnish infants having corrective surgery for congenital heart defects. Surgeons resected thymus tissue during corrective heart surgery. Across thymic and blood repertoires, the usage of V and J genes appeared to be biased. Related reports documented highly overlapping thymic repertoires among unrelated individuals.

Sample: thymocytes. The TCR comes from a boy younger than two with a congenital heart defect. This chain uses TRBV5-1 with TRBJ2-3; the match to TRBD2 covers 8 bases. This chain's CDR3 is CASSLAGADTQYF. The CDR3 nucleotides read TGCGCCAGCAGCTTAGCGGGGGCAGATACGCAGTATTTT.